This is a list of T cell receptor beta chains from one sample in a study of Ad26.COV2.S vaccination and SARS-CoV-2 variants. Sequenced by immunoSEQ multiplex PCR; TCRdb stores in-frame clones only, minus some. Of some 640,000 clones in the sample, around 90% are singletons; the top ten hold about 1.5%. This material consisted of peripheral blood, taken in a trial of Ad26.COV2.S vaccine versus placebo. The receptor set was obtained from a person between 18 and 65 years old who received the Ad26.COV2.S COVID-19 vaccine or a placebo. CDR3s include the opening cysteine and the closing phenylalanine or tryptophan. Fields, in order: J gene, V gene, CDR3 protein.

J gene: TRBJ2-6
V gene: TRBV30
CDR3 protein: CAWSARGTSGANVLTF

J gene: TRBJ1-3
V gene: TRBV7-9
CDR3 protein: CASSVWEENTIYF

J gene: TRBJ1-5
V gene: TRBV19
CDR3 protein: CASSQGVWSNQPQHF

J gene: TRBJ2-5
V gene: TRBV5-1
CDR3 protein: CASSWTGNGETQYF

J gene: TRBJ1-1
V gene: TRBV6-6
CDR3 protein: CASSAEAFF

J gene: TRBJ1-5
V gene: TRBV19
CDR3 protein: CASLVGPNQPQHF

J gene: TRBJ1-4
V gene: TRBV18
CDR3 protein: CASSIAEPNEKLFF

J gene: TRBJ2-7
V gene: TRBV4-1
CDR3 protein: CASSPLQAFPYEQYF

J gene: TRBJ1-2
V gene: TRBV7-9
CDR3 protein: CASSPPTNGYTF

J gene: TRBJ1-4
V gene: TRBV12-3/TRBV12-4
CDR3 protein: CASSDTAPKKLFF

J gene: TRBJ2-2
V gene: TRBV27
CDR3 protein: CASSSDRFGGELFF

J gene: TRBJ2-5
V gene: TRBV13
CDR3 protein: CASSLRQTETQYF

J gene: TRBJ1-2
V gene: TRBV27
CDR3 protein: CASSLKATGFYGYTF

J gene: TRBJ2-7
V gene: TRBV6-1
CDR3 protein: CASSEAAGHYEQYF